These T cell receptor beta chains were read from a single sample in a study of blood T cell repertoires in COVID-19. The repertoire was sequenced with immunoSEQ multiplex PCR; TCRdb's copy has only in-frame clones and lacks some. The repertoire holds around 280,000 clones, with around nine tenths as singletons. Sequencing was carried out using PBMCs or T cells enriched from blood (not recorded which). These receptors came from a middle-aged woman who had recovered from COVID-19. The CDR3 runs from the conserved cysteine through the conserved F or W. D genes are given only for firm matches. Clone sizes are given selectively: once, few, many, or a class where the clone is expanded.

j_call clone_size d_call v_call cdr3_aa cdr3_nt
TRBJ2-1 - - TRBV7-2 CASSALADRGNEQFF TGTGCCAGCAGCGCACTTGCGGACAGAGGGAATGAGCAGTTCTTC
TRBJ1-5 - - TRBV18 CASSRGVGQPQHF TGTGCCAGCTCACGAGGTGTTGGCCAGCCCCAGCATTTT
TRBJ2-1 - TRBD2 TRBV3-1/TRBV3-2 CASSQDYPLGLAGIEQFF TGTGCCAGCAGCCAAGACTACCCCCTCGGGCTAGCGGGAATTGAGCAGTTCTTC
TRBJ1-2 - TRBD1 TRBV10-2 CASRGTGYGYTF TGCGCCAGCAGGGGGACAGGCTATGGCTACACCTTC
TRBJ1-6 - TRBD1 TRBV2 CASSGKPGTGLYNSPLHF TGTGCCAGCAGTGGCAAGCCTGGGACAGGGTTGTATAATTCACCCCTCCACTTT
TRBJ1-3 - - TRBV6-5 CASHLGGLSGNTIYF TGTGCCAGCCACCTAGGGGGTCTCTCTGGAAACACCATATATTTT
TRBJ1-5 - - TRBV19 CASKQEYSNQPQHF TGTGCCAGTAAACAGGAGTATAGCAATCAGCCCCAGCATTTT
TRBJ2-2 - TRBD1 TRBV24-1 CATSPRTGANTGELFF TGTGCCACCTCACCGCGGACAGGAGCTAACACCGGGGAGCTGTTTTTT
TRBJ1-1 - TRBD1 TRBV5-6 CASGLTGVGTEAFF TGTGCCAGCGGTTTGACAGGGGTGGGGACTGAAGCTTTCTTT
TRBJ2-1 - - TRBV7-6 CASSLQNNNEQFF TGTGCCAGCAGCTTACAGAACAACAATGAGCAGTTCTTC
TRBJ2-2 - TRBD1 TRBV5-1 CASSSGQFDTGELFF TGCGCCAGCAGCTCGGGACAGTTTGACACCGGGGAGCTGTTTTTT
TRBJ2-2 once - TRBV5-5 CASSLIGENTGELFF TGTGCCAGCAGCCTTATCGGGGAGAACACCGGGGAGCTGTTTTTT
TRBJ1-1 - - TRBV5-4 CASSSGRNTEAFF TGTGCCAGCAGCAGCGGACGTAACACTGAAGCTTTCTTT
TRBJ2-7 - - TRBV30 CAWSVRAGEGTQYF TGTGCCTGGAGTGTAAGGGCAGGGGAGGGAACGCAGTACTTC
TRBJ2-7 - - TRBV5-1 CASSLGTTRSYEQYF TGCGCCAGCAGCTTGGGGACTACCCGCTCCTACGAGCAGTACTTC
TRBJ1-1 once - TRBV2 CASRRYRENTEAFF TGTGCCAGCAGACGATACAGGGAGAACACTGAAGCTTTCTTT
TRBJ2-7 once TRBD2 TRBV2 CASSGGLAGGWEQYF TGTGCCAGCTCAGGCGGACTAGCGGGAGGATGGGAGCAGTACTTC
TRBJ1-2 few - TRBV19 CASGNRDGYGYTF TGTGCCAGTGGTAACAGGGATGGGTATGGCTACACCTTC
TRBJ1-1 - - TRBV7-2 CASSLAPRRETGAFF TGTGCCAGCAGCTTAGCCCCGCGTCGAGAAACGGGAGCTTTCTTT
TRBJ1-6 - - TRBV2 CASSEDRVQNSPLHF TGTGCCAGCAGTGAAGATCGGGTGCAAAATTCACCCCTCCACTTT
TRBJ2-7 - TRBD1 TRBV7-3 CASSRGTGDSHEQYF TGTGCCAGCAGCCGAGGGACAGGGGATAGCCACGAGCAGTACTTC
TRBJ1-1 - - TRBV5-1 CASSLEDRYTEAFF TGCGCCAGCAGCTTGGAAGACAGGTACACTGAAGCTTTCTTT
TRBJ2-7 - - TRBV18 CASSPQADNYEQYF TGTGCCAGCTCACCACAGGCGGATAACTACGAGCAGTACTTC
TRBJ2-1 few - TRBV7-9 CASSLDPSGGSGNEQFF TGTGCCAGCAGCTTAGACCCTTCTGGAGGGAGTGGGAATGAGCAGTTCTTC
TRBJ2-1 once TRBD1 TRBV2 CASSDTRGLYNEQFF TGTGCCAGCAGCGATACCAGGGGGCTCTACAATGAGCAGTTCTTC
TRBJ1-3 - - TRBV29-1 CSVLDSNSGNTIYF TGCAGCGTTTTAGACAGCAACTCTGGAAACACCATATATTTT
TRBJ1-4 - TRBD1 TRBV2 CASRDRNEKLFF TGTGCCAGCAGGGACAGGAATGAAAAACTGTTTTTT
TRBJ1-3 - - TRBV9 CASSVESSLDGNTIYF TGTGCCAGCAGCGTAGAATCTAGCTTGGACGGAAACACCATATATTTT
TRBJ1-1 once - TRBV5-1 CASSLRAGMNTEAFF TGCGCCAGCAGCCTTCGCGCAGGTATGAACACTGAAGCTTTCTTT
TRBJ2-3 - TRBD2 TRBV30 CAWRPKLGGGATDTQYF TGTGCCTGGAGACCAAAGTTGGGCGGGGGGGCGACAGATACGCAGTATTTT
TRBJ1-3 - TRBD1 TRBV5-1 CASSPGQGLLSGNTIYF TGCGCCAGCAGCCCCGGACAGGGGCTACTCTCTGGAAACACCATATATTTT
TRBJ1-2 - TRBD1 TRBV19 CASSPRDRAHGYTF TGTGCCAGTAGTCCCAGGGACAGGGCCCATGGCTACACCTTC
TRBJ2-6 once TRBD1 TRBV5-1 CASSLYRGPSSGANVLTF TGCGCCAGCAGCCTATACAGGGGGCCAAGCTCTGGGGCCAACGTCCTGACTTTC
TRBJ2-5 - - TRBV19 CASSKGGTEETQYF TGTGCCAGTTCAAAGGGCGGGACAGAAGAGACCCAGTACTTC
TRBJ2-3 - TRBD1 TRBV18 CASSPPQGQGTDTQYF TGTGCCAGCTCACCACCCCAGGGACAGGGGACAGATACGCAGTATTTT
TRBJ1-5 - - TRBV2 CASSELLIIFRSNQPQHF TGTGCCAGCAGTGAACTTCTTATTATTTTCCGTAGCAATCAGCCCCAGCATTTT
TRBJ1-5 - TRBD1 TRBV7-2 CASSLTGVNQPQHF TGTGCCAGCAGCTTGACAGGGGTCAATCAGCCCCAGCATTTT
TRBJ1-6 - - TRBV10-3 CANILGVSSYNSPLHF TGTGCCAACATTCTCGGGGTCAGCTCCTATAATTCACCCCTCCACTTT
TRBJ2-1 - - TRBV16 CASSQSTQAIFF TGTGCCAGCAGCCAATCAACCCAAGCTATCTTCTTC
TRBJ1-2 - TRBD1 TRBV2 CASSGTGFGYTF TGTGCCAGCAGTGGGACAGGGTTTGGCTACACCTTC
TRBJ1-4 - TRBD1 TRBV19 CATRTDRVSEKLFF TGTGCCACGAGAACTGACAGGGTTTCCGAAAAACTGTTTTTT
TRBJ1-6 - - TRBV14 CASSQDRASPLHF TGTGCCAGCAGCCAAGACAGGGCTTCACCCCTCCACTTT
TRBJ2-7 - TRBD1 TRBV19 CASSPRDREDEQYF TGTGCCAGTAGTCCTCGGGACAGGGAGGACGAGCAGTACTTC
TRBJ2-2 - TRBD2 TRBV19 CASRDYGGRNTGELFF TGTGCCAGTAGGGACTACGGGGGGAGGAACACCGGGGAGCTGTTTTTT
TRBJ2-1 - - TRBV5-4 CASSLVAGNMYEQFF TGTGCCAGCAGCTTGGTAGCAGGGAATATGTATGAGCAGTTCTTC
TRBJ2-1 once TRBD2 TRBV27 CASSSLAGGPGNEQFF TGTGCCAGCAGTTCCTTAGCGGGAGGGCCTGGTAATGAGCAGTTCTTC
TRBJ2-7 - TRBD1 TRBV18 CASSPTGLHEQYF TGTGCCAGCTCACCGACAGGGTTGCACGAGCAGTACTTC
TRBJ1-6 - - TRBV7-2 CASSQMNSPLHF TGTGCCAGCAGCCAAATGAATTCACCCCTCCACTTT
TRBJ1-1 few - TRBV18 CASSPRNTEAFF TGTGCCAGCTCACCCAGGAACACTGAAGCTTTCTTT
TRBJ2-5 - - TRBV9 CASSALVGAAQYF TGTGCCAGCAGCGCCCTAGTAGGGGCAGCCCAGTACTTC
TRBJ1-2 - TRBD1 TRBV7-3 CASSPGQGARSGYTF TGTGCCAGCAGTCCGGGACAGGGGGCGCGAAGTGGCTACACCTTC
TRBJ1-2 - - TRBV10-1 CASKPRLIPGYGYTF TGCGCCAGCAAGCCGAGATTGATCCCAGGGTACGGCTACACCTTC